Following are 20 T cell receptor beta chains from one sample sequenced in a study of blood T cell repertoires in COVID-19. Assay used: immunoSEQ multiplex PCR; TCRdb lists only in-frame clones, some missing. The sample consists of under 250,000 clones, about four fifths of them appearing once. Sequenced: peripheral blood. These receptors originate from a man between 45 and 60 years old with active or convalescent COVID-19.

Concerning this clone: The same CDR3 can be traced to other DNA sequences in this sample. This chain connects TRBV7-9 to TRBJ1-2, with TRBD1 matching 12 bases. The length of the CDR3 is 15 residues. V lost 1 base, J lost 6 bases, and 3 bases stayed unmatched. CDR1 and CDR2 from the germline V gene are SEHNR and FQNEAQ (reference sequence). In DNA, the CDR3 is TGTGCCAGCAGCTTAGGTGGGACAGGGGGCAATGGCTACACCTTC. It translates to CASSLGGTGGNGYTF.

The chain is built from TRBV2 and TRBJ1-6; 10 bases align to TRBD1. The V gene's germline CDR1 is SNHLY and CDR2 FYNNEI. The CDR3 consists of 14 residues. V trimming: 5 bases; J trimming: 7 bases; junction bases outside the gene matches: 2. The CDR3 here is CASSSTGGNSPLHF. CDR3 coding DNA: TGTGCCAGCAGTTCGACAGGGGGCAATTCACCCCTCCACTTT.

This rearrangement joins TRBV30 to TRBJ2-7; TRBD1 is a possible D gene (5 bases). The CDR3 loop spans 14 amino acids. The germline CDR1 and CDR2 sequences are GTSNPN and SVGIG (reference sequence). V was clipped by 0 bases and J by 0 bases, with 9 bases between them. CDR3 in amino acids: CAWSVAGRSYEQYF. Written as DNA, the CDR3 is TGTGCCTGGAGTGTCGCAGGGCGCTCCTACGAGCAGTACTTC.

The chain recombines TRBV7-2 with TRBJ1-2, with unresolved D. Trimming shortened V by 4 bases and J by 6 bases, and 9 bases separated the two germline ends. The CDR3 runs 12 residues. Germline values: CDR1 SGHTA, CDR2 FQGNSA. The CDR3 DNA reads TGTGCCAGCAGCTGGAACCTAGATGGCTACACCTTC. This sequence encodes CASSWNLDGYTF. The whole variable domain, filled in from reference TRBV7-2 and TRBJ1-2, reads GAGVSQSPSNKVTEKGKDVELRCDPISGHTALYWYRQSLGQGLEFLIYFQGNSAPDKSGLPSDRFSAERTGGSVSTLTIQRTQQEDSAVYLCASSWNLDGYTFGSGTRLTVV.

Only one count was recorded for this clone. The V and J genes are TRBV14 and TRBJ1-2, with TRBD1 matching over 9 bases. CDR3 length: 14 residues. V gave up 4 bases and J gave up 4 bases; unmatched junction bases: 4. The germline CDR1 and CDR2 sequences are SGHDN and FVKESK. CDR3 protein: CASSLGQGIYGYTF. CDR3 nucleotide sequence: TGTGCCAGCAGCCTAGGACAGGGGATCTATGGCTACACCTTC.

The J gene is TRBJ1-1, the V gene TRBV3-1 (or the pseudogene TRBV3-2); D is ambiguous. This CDR3 region has 13 residues. Germline loops: CDR1 LGHDT, CDR2 YNNKEL (reference sequence). Trimming cost V 4 bases and J 10 bases, with 16 bases left between them. The CDR3 region has the DNA TGTGCCAGCAGCCCGTTTCGAAATTCGGGAGCTTTCTTT. Translating gives CASSPFRNSGAFF.

A few counts support this clone. J is TRBJ1-1 and V is TRBV28; D gene unclear. The CDR3 spans 15 residues. V lost 7 bases to trimming and J lost 5 bases, with 20 bases between them. CDR1 and CDR2 from the germline V gene are MDHEN and SYDVKM. CDR3 sequence reads: CASNSMAVSETEAFF. For the CDR3, the DNA is TGTGCCAGCAACTCCATGGCGGTATCAGAAACTGAAGCTTTCTTT.

The genes are TRBV6-5 and TRBJ2-3, with D maybe TRBD2 (7 bases). V lost 6 bases and J lost 7, with 20 bases in between. CDR3 length: 15 amino acids. CDR1 MNHEY and CDR2 SVGAGI come from the germline V gene. CDR3 in DNA: TGTGCCAGCAGCTCGGACGGGACGGGGGGCCATACGCAGTATTTT. This codes for CASSSDGTGGHTQYF.

This clone has only one observation. This chain joins TRBV6-5 and TRBJ2-1; TRBD1 agrees at 9 bases. V shed 7 bases and J 9 bases; nucleotides not matched to a gene: 7. The CDR3 is 13 residues long. The V gene's germline CDR1 is MNHEY and CDR2 SVGAGI. This CDR3 is CASIRDREGEQFF. For the CDR3, the DNA is TGTGCCAGCATCCGGGACAGGGAGGGTGAGCAGTTCTTC.

The V gene is TRBV9, the J gene TRBJ1-6, with D possibly matching TRBD1 (5 bases). Germline V CDR1 and CDR2: SGDLS, YYNGEE. The CDR3 has 14 amino acids. V lost 0 bases, J lost 9 bases, and 10 bases lay in between. CDR3 sequence (DNA): TGTGCCAGCAGCGTAGGGGGCCAGGGTTCACCCCTCCACTTT. Its translation: CASSVGGQGSPLHF.

This sequence joins TRBV7-8 and TRBJ1-1; perhaps TRBD1 as D (6 bases). V lost 7 bases to trimming and J lost 3 bases, with 12 bases between them. The germline CDR1 and CDR2 sequences are SGHVS and FQNEAQ. This CDR3 comprises 13 residues. Written as DNA, the CDR3 is TGTGCCAGCACCATAGCAGGGGACACTGAAGCTTTCTTT. Encoded protein: CASTIAGDTEAFF.

The CDR3 spells CAITGEAGIPYSEQFF. CDR3 DNA: TGTGCCATCACGGGAGAGGCGGGAATCCCTTATAGTGAGCAGTTCTTC. V gene TRBV10-3 combines with J gene TRBJ2-1, with D possibly being TRBD2 (6 bases). Looked up from germline, CDR1 is ENHRY and CDR2 is SYGVKD. The V end lost 7 bases, the J end lost 9 bases, and 25 bases lay between the germline ends. The CDR3 is 16 residues long.

The chain combines TRBV4-2 with TRBJ1-6; a possible D gene is TRBD1 (5 bases). V was pared by 2 bases and J by 6 bases, with 11 bases between. The CDR3 spans 15 residues. Germline lookup yields CDR1 LGHNA and CDR2 YNFKEQ. The DNA of the CDR3 is TGTGCCAGCAGCCAAACCGGGACTCCTAATTCACCCCTCCACTTT. Translated, it gives CASSQTGTPNSPLHF.

This clone was counted a few times. The rearrangement joins TRBV4-1 to TRBJ2-1; 9 nucleotides align to TRBD2. CDR3 length: 19 amino acids. Trimming cost V 1 base and J 8 bases; bases outside gene matches: 18. Germline assignment: CDR1 MGHRA and CDR2 YSYEKL. The CDR3 DNA reads TGCGCCAGCAGCCAAGGGGATCTAGCGGGGCTCTACCAAGGGGATGAGCAGTTCTTC. Translated: CASSQGDLAGLYQGDEQFF.

The V and J genes are TRBV27 and TRBJ1-6, with D maybe TRBD1 (6 bases). The V and J ends lost 6 bases and 6 bases respectively, with 12 bases between them. In germline, CDR1 is MNHEY, CDR2 SMNVEV (reference sequence). The CDR3 loop spans 14 amino acids. CDR3 DNA: TGTGCCAGCAGAAAGGGACAATTTAATTCACCCCTCCACTTT. Encoded protein: CASRKGQFNSPLHF.

In this sample, this clone turned up once. The chain joins TRBV3-1 (or the pseudogene TRBV3-2) to TRBJ2-2, with D uncertain. The CDR3 is made up of 12 amino acids. The ends were cut back, 3 bases at V and 8 bases at J, with 7 bases in the middle. Germline lookup yields CDR1 LGHDT and CDR2 YNNKEL (reference sequence). This CDR3 reads CASSHPRGELFF. In nucleotides, the CDR3 is TGTGCCAGCAGCCACCCTCGGGGGGAGCTGTTTTTT.

CDR3 bases: TGCGCCAGCAGTGAGTGGACAGGGAGCTCCTACGAGCAGTACTTC. As protein: CASSEWTGSSYEQYF. The rearrangement joins TRBV10-1 to TRBJ2-7, with 8 bases that match TRBD1. V trimming: 1 base; J trimming: 0 bases; junction bases outside the gene matches: 2. The CDR3 is 15 residues long. Germline CDR1 reads WNHNN; CDR2 reads SYGVQD (reference sequence).

The gene calls are TRBV3-1 (or the pseudogene TRBV3-2) and TRBJ1-2; D is perhaps TRBD1 (5 bases). Trimming pared 0 bases from V and 12 bases from J, leaving 11 bases between. Per germline, CDR1 LGHDT and CDR2 YNNKEL (reference sequence). The CDR3 consists of 12 residues. For the CDR3, the DNA is TGTGCCAGCAGCCAAGAGGGTTCAGGGAACACCTTC. Translating gives CASSQEGSGNTF.

The V call is TRBV5-1, the J call TRBJ2-3, with 14 bases lining up with TRBD2. Germline CDR1 is SGHRS and CDR2 is YFSETQ. V gave up 7 bases and J gave up 5 bases; unmatched junction bases: 9. This CDR3 spans 16 amino acids. This CDR3 is CASRPPGLAGVDTQYF. The DNA for the CDR3 is TGCGCCAGCCGTCCCCCGGGACTAGCGGGAGTAGATACGCAGTATTTT.

J is TRBJ1-1 and V is TRBV4-3; TRBD1 matches 7 bases. The CDR3 sequence is 15 residues long. Germline V lookup: CDR1 LGHNA, CDR2 YSLEER. The V gene end was trimmed by 0 bases and the J gene end by 3 bases; junction bases not matched to a gene: 4. Here the CDR3 reads CASSQDPTGYTEAFF. The CDR3 nucleotides are TGCGCCAGCAGCCAAGATCCGACAGGGTACACTGAAGCTTTCTTT.